This T cell receptor (beta chain) was observed in a study of cytomegalovirus exposure and HLA in healthy donors. Study-wide results and limits: Trimming of TCR beta V- and J-genes showed a link, identified in a later analysis, to a missense DCLRE1C variant.

The CDR3 is made up of 13 amino acids. Germline-derived CDR1 and CDR2 are ENHRY and SYGVKD. Trimming cost V 10 bases and J 2 bases; bases outside gene matches: 8. With respect to this clone: The target antigen is unknown.

Primers included in the PCR were 60 Vbeta and 13 Jbeta primers. Original methodology: Later analysis identified approximately 88 million unique TCR beta chains, approximately 11 million shared. The data were produced by immunoSEQ multiplex PCR, yet TCRdb's version contains in-frame clones alone and is incomplete. D and trimming come from the DNA, and the V and J calls and clone size come from that table. Here the sample spans 200,000 to 250,000 clones, about 83% being singletons. This clonotype originated in a human donor in good health. The source material was PBMCs. V gene TRBV10-3 combines with J gene TRBJ2-7; TRBD1 matches at 7 bases. CDR3 protein: CATRDSRAYEQYF. In nucleotides, the CDR3 is TGTGCCACCCGGGACAGTCGGGCCTACGAGCAGTACTTC.